This T cell receptor (beta chain) was sequenced in a study of cytomegalovirus exposure and HLA in healthy donors. PCR was performed using 60 Vbeta and 13 Jbeta primers. The data were produced by immunoSEQ multiplex PCR, yet TCRdb's version contains in-frame clones alone and is incomplete. Of some 190,000 clones in the sample, 76% were seen once. General study findings and limits: A later analysis found most CMV-associated TCR beta chains apparently HLA-restricted. Presence/absence comparisons presumed near-even sequencing depth among donors. Researchers left out some V segments, among them TRBV6-2 and TRBV6-3, as indistinguishable.

As regards this clone: No antigen is known for it.

The CDR3 is 16 residues long. CDR1 is MNHEY, CDR2 SVGAGI, per germline. The V and J ends lost 0 bases and 1 base, in that order; junction bases with no gene match: 5. The chain carries TRBV6-5 and TRBJ2-5; 7 bases align to TRBD1. Sequenced input: PBMCs. This sequence originates from a man younger than 35 in good health and CMV-seronegative. The chain's CDR3 is CASSYSIAGGQETQYF. The CDR3 DNA follows: TGTGCCAGCAGTTACTCGATCGCAGGGGGCCAAGAGACCCAGTACTTC.